These 20 T cell receptor beta chains originate from one sample sequenced in a study of beta chain features in type 1 diabetes. Expressed TCRB transcripts were sequenced because the isolated RNA had all been reverse transcribed beforehand. Profiled with immunoSEQ multiplex PCR; TCRdb holds only in-frame clones, not every one. There are about 360,000 clones in the sample; around 12% occur only once, and 0.017% lies in the top ten. The material sequenced was naive CD4+ T cells from blood. All receptors come from a man aged 18 to 30 in good health.

In its sample, this clone was seen a few times. J is TRBJ2-5 and V is TRBV4-3; 7 positions match TRBD2. The last part of the DNA fits TRBJ2-7 better; the J call may be wrong. Per germline, CDR1 LGHNA and CDR2 YSLEER. CDR3 length: 17 residues. The CDR3 DNA is TGCGCCAGCAGCCAAGAGCCCGGGACTACTAGCTCCTACGAGCAGTACTTC. Protein: CASSQEPGTTSSYEQYF.

The chain uses TRBV10-3 and TRBJ1-1; 8 nucleotides agree with TRBD1. The CDR3 runs 15 residues. J lost 4 bases, V lost 2 bases, and 6 bases had no gene match. Germline CDR1 ENHRY, CDR2 SYGVKD. The CDR3 DNA reads as TGTGCCATCAGTGAGCTAATTACAGGGGGCACTGAAGCTTTCTTT. This codes for CAISELITGGTEAFF.

This chain uses TRBV5-4 with TRBJ1-6; the match to TRBD1 covers 9 bases. The V segment lost 4 bases and the J segment 6 bases; nucleotides outside the gene matches: 11. The CDR3 loop spans 17 amino acids. Germline V gene lookup returns CDR1 SGHNT and CDR2 YYREEE (reference sequence). In nucleotides, the CDR3 is TGTGCCAGCAGCGGGGACAGGGCGCCGGGGACTAATTCACCCCTCCACTTT. Encoded protein: CASSGDRAPGTNSPLHF.

The rearrangement uses TRBV30 and TRBJ1-4, with a tentative D call TRBD1 (6 bases). CDR3 size: 16 residues. The V gene's germline CDR1 is GTSNPN and CDR2 SVGIG (reference sequence). The germline V and J ends were trimmed by 0 bases and 5 bases, with 16 bases remaining between them. CDR3 sequence: CAWSVGQRTVNEKLFF. The CDR3 DNA sequence: TGTGCCTGGAGTGTAGGACAACGGACAGTGAATGAAAAACTGTTTTTT.

The rearrangement joins TRBV21-1 to TRBJ2-7; TRBD1 is the table's D call, not checked against the DNA. TRBV21-1 is a pseudogene. The CDR3 covers 13 residues. CDR3 sequence reads: CASSKGDSYEQYF. CDR3 coding DNA: TGTGCCAGCAGCAAAGGGGACAGCTACGAGCAGTACTTC.

This clone showed up just a few times. The chain joins TRBV6-6 to TRBJ2-2; D is unclear. Germline loops: CDR1 MNHNY, CDR2 SVGAGI (reference sequence). CDR3 length: 14 residues. V lost 8 bases and J lost 1, with 11 bases in between. The CDR3 is CASDGARNTGELFF. The CDR3 bases are TGTGCCAGCGACGGAGCCCGGAACACCGGGGAGCTGTTTTTT.

V usage is TRBV10-3 and J usage is TRBJ1-1, with 11 bases that match TRBD1. The germline V gene encodes CDR1 ENHRY and CDR2 SYGVKD. Trimming removed 5 bases from V and 8 bases from J; junction bases left unmatched: 7. The CDR3 sequence is 14 residues long. The CDR3 DNA reads TGTGCCATCAGTCCGGGACAGGGGGAATTGGAAGCTTTCTTT. Protein sequence: CAISPGQGELEAFF.

The chain links TRBV7-6 to TRBJ2-2; tentative D call: TRBD1 (6 bases). Germline V gives CDR1 SGHVS, CDR2 FNYEAQ. V was shortened by 5 bases and J by 7 bases, with 14 bases between the two germline ends. This CDR3 region has 14 residues. The CDR3 reads CASSNEVTGGELFF. CDR3 nucleotide sequence: TGTGCCAGCAGCAACGAAGTGACAGGCGGGGAGCTGTTTTTT.

V gene TRBV28 combines with J gene TRBJ2-5; TRBD2 agrees at 9 bases. The CDR3 is made up of 14 amino acids. V trimming: 8 bases; J trimming: 4 bases; junction bases outside the gene matches: 8. Germline CDR1 is MDHEN and CDR2 is SYDVKM. The CDR3 bases are TGTGCCAGCTGTAGCGGGAGCACGCGAGAGACCCAGTACTTC. Translated, it gives CASCSGSTRETQYF.

The chain recombines TRBV9 with TRBJ2-1, with 9 positions matching TRBD2. V gave up 2 bases and J gave up 8 bases; unmatched junction bases: 5. From germline, CDR1 is SGDLS and CDR2 YYNGEE. This CDR3 is 14 amino acids long. CDR3 DNA sequence: TGTGCCAGCAGCGTCGGGACTAGCCGTGATGAGCAGTTCTTC. This codes for CASSVGTSRDEQFF.

The chain employs TRBV7-9 and TRBJ1-4; D is possibly TRBD1 (5 bases). V dropped 5 bases and J dropped 0 bases, with 10 bases sitting between them. This CDR3 has 15 residues. The germline CDR1 and CDR2 sequences are SEHNR and FQNEAQ (reference sequence). This CDR3 is CASSHQGPTNEKLFF. DNA for the CDR3: TGTGCCAGCAGCCACCAGGGTCCAACTAATGAAAAACTGTTTTTT.

This clone appeared a few times. The chain employs TRBV5-4 and TRBJ2-5; TRBD2 agrees at 8 bases. The DNA matches TRBJ2-7 better at its end, which makes the J call doubtful. The length of the CDR3 is 13 residues. Germline V gene sequence: CDR1 SGHNT, CDR2 YYREEE (reference sequence). For the CDR3, the DNA is TGTGCCAGCAGCCCCGGGGGGGGCTACGAGCAGTACTTC. Translated: CASSPGGGYEQYF.

There are a few counts of this clone. This rearrangement joins TRBV25-1 to TRBJ1-2, with D unresolved. The CDR3 extends over 13 amino acids. CDR1 is MGHDK, CDR2 SYGVNS, per germline. Trimming shortened V by 4 bases and J by 8 bases, and 14 bases separated the two germline ends. The CDR3 region is CASSALSAGGYTF. The CDR3, as DNA: TGTGCCAGCAGTGCCCTCTCGGCGGGGGGCTACACCTTC.

This chain uses TRBV30 with TRBJ2-3; perhaps TRBD1 as D (6 bases). V was shortened by 0 bases and J by 3 bases, with 10 bases between the two germline ends. Germline V lookup: CDR1 GTSNPN, CDR2 SVGIG (reference sequence). This CDR3 comprises 14 residues. The CDR3 loop is CAWSVQGGTDTQYF. The CDR3 nucleotides are TGTGCCTGGAGTGTACAGGGTGGGACAGATACGCAGTATTTT.

This clone has just a few counts. V gene TRBV29-1 combines with J gene TRBJ1-4; D may be TRBD1 (6 bases). The CDR3 totals 14 residues. Between the trimmed V and J ends, which lost 6 bases and 7 bases, there was a span of 18 bases. Germline assignment: CDR1 SQVTM and CDR2 ANQGSEA. The CDR3 protein is CSVTSAGAAEKLFF. The DNA for the CDR3 is TGCAGCGTAACCTCAGCGGGGGCGGCTGAAAAACTGTTTTTT.

This clone was found a few times. This chain uses TRBV7-8 with TRBJ2-7; 11 bases line up with TRBD1. V lost 3 bases and J lost 4; bases outside the gene matches: 8. Germline V gene lookup returns CDR1 SGHVS and CDR2 FQNEAQ. The CDR3 length is 16 residues. In DNA, the CDR3 is TGTGCCAGCAGCTTGAATAGCGGACAGGGGGCTTACGAGCAGTACTTC. As protein: CASSLNSGQGAYEQYF.

The table lists this clone with a few counts. The V call is TRBV6-5, the J call TRBJ1-5; D may be TRBD1 (5 bases). This CDR3 has 14 amino acids. Trimming pared 5 bases from V and 4 bases from J, leaving 12 bases between. CDR1 is MNHEY and CDR2 is SVGAGI in the germline V gene. The CDR3 loop is CASSGPTVNQPQHF. The CDR3 DNA sequence: TGTGCCAGCAGTGGGCCGACAGTTAATCAGCCCCAGCATTTT.

J is TRBJ2-1 and V is TRBV18; 8 bases are a match to TRBD2. There are 16 residues in the CDR3. V was clipped by 2 bases and J by 7 bases; unmatched bases: 10. From germline, CDR1 is KGHSH and CDR2 LQKENI. The CDR3 DNA reads TGTGCCAGCTCACCAACCGGGACTAGTTTTGGGAATGAGCAGTTCTTC. This translates into CASSPTGTSFGNEQFF. Looking up the rest from reference TRBV18 and TRBJ2-1 gives the full variable domain: NAGVMQNPRHLVRRRGQEARLRCSPMKGHSHVYWYRQLPEEGLKFMVYLQKENIIDESGMPKERFSAEFPKEGPSILRIQQVVRGDSAAYFCASSPTGTSFGNEQFFGPGTRLTVL.

This clone has a handful of counts. In DNA, the CDR3 is TGCGCCAGCAGCTTGGTTTACAGGGGAACCAAAAACATTCAGTACTTC. Translating it yields CASSLVYRGTKNIQYF. This chain joins TRBV5-1 and TRBJ2-4; 7 nucleotides line up with TRBD1. V trimming: 0 bases; J trimming: 2 bases; junction bases outside the gene matches: 5. The CDR3 is 16 residues long. Germline CDR1 SGHRS, CDR2 YFSETQ. Complete variable domain (other parts from reference TRBV5-1 and TRBJ2-4): KAGVTQTPRYLIKTRGQQVTLSCSPISGHRSVSWYQQTPGQGLQFLFEYFSETQRNKGNFPGRFSGRQFSNSRSEMNVSTLELGDSALYLCASSLVYRGTKNIQYFGAGTRLSVL.

This clone has only a few counts. The genes are TRBV5-1 and TRBJ2-1; tentative D call: TRBD1 (6 bases). V was pared by 2 bases and J by 8 bases, with 17 bases between. The CDR3 is 15 residues long. In germline, CDR1 is SGHRS, CDR2 YFSETQ. In DNA form, the CDR3 reads TGCGCCAGCAGCTTTGGGGGCGCAAGAATCGATGAGCAGTTCTTC. Protein sequence: CASSFGGARIDEQFF.